A selection of T cell receptor beta chains follows, all from one sample in a study of control samples from healthy donors and cancer patients. Profiled with immunoSEQ multiplex PCR; TCRdb holds only in-frame clones, not every one. The data hold about 180,000 clones, with around 94% observed a single time. Sequencing was carried out using blood. These receptors originate from a man aged 30 to 39 in good health. CDR3s include the opening cysteine and the closing phenylalanine or tryptophan. D genes are given only for firm matches. Size is omitted from some rows. Given values are once, few, many or a class for expanded clones.

-	TRBJ2-7	-	TRBV9	TGTGCCAGCAGCTCTAGGGGGAGAACCGAGCAGTACTTC	CASSSRGRTEQYF
-	TRBJ2-7	-	TRBV5-1	TGCGCCAGCAGCTTGGATCCGCCGGTCTACGAGCAGTACTTC	CASSLDPPVYEQYF
-	TRBJ1-5	-	TRBV19	TGTGCCAGTAGTATAGAGGGGTCCAGTCAGCCCCAGCATTTT	CASSIEGSSQPQHF
-	TRBJ2-7	-	TRBV30	TGTGCCTGGAGTGTACTTGATAGCGTCCGATCTGGGGAGCAGTACTTC	CAWSVLDSVRSGEQYF
-	TRBJ1-2	-	TRBV5-1	TGCGCCAGCAGATATGGAGGTGGGCACTATGGCTACACCTTC	CASRYGGGHYGYTF
TRBD2	TRBJ2-5	-	TRBV11-2	TGTGCCAGCAGGACAAGCGGGAGTCGGAAGACCCAGTACTTC	CASRTSGSRKTQYF
TRBD1	TRBJ2-7	-	TRBV13	TGTGCCAGCAGCCGCAGGGGGTCCGAGCAGTACTTC	CASSRRGSEQYF
-	TRBJ1-1	-	TRBV15	TGTGCCACCGGAGGGACCAGCACTGAAGCTTTCTTT	CATGGTSTEAFF
-	TRBJ1-5	-	TRBV2	TGTGCCAGCACTGCAAGGGGGTTAGAACAGCCCCAGCATTTT	CASTARGLEQPQHF
-	TRBJ2-3	-	TRBV4-3	TGCGCCAGCAGCCAAGTGTTTCCGGGAGATACGCAGTATTTT	CASSQVFPGDTQYF
TRBD1	TRBJ2-2	once	TRBV5-1	TGCGCCAGCAGCTTAGGGACAGGGACCCCCGGGGAGCTGTTTTTT	CASSLGTGTPGELFF
TRBD2	TRBJ2-5	-	TRBV4-2	TGTGCCAGCAGCCTTGGGACTATAGGGGAGACCCAGTACTTC	CASSLGTIGETQYF
TRBD2	TRBJ2-3	-	TRBV30	TGTGCCTGGAGTGTAGGACTAGCGTCCTTCCACGATACGCAGTATTTT	CAWSVGLASFHDTQYF
TRBD2	TRBJ2-5	-	TRBV19	TGTGCCAGTAGTATGGGCCTCGCGGGAGGGATAGAGACCCAGTACTTC	CASSMGLAGGIETQYF
TRBD2	TRBJ2-4	-	TRBV9	TGTGCCAGCAGCGTAGGGACTAGCGGGGGTCAAGCCAAAAACATTCAGTACTTC	CASSVGTSGGQAKNIQYF
-	TRBJ2-2	-	TRBV7-3	TGTGCCAGCAGCTTAACTCGAGACACCGGGGAGCTGTTTTTT	CASSLTRDTGELFF
TRBD1	TRBJ1-4	-	TRBV6-5	TGTGCCAGCAGTTTCCGGGACAGGGCTGAAAAACTGTTTTTT	CASSFRDRAEKLFF
-	TRBJ1-5	-	TRBV5-1	TGCGCCAGCAGCTTGGATGCCAGGGATCACAATCAGCCCCAGCATTTT	CASSLDARDHNQPQHF
TRBD2	TRBJ2-3	-	TRBV3-1/TRBV3-2	TGTGCCAGCAGCTTCAGACTAGCGGGGGGCCGAACAGATACGCAGTATTTT	CASSFRLAGGRTDTQYF
-	TRBJ2-7	-	TRBV7-9	TGTGCCAGCAGCTTAGATATGGAGGGCGAGCAGTACTTC	CASSLDMEGEQYF
-	TRBJ2-5	once	TRBV29-1	TGCAGCGCCACTCGGGGGGCCCAAGAGACCCAGTACTTC	CSATRGAQETQYF
-	TRBJ1-1	-	TRBV9	TGTGCCAGCAGCGTAGCACCGGGACTGAAGACTGAAGCTTTCTTT	CASSVAPGLKTEAFF
-	TRBJ1-5	few	TRBV4-1	TGCGCCAGCAGCCAAGTTGGAGGGGCCTTTAGCAATCAGCCCCAGCATTTT	CASSQVGGAFSNQPQHF
-	TRBJ2-7	-	TRBV7-2	TGTGCCAGCAGCCACCGGGGTTCGCCCTACGAGCAGTACTTC	CASSHRGSPYEQYF
TRBD2	TRBJ2-5	-	TRBV19	TGTGCCAGTAGTGGGGGCGGGGGGCACCAAGAGACCCAGTACTTC	CASSGGGGHQETQYF
-	TRBJ1-2	-	TRBV7-2	TGTGCCAGCAGCCTAACAGGGTATGGCTACACCTTC	CASSLTGYGYTF
TRBD2	TRBJ2-7	-	TRBV5-1	TGCGCCAGCAGCTTGGCGGTAGCGGGGTCATCCTACGAGCAGTACTTC	CASSLAVAGSSYEQYF
TRBD1	TRBJ1-2	-	TRBV19	TGTGCCTCATACGGTTGGGACAGAGACTATGGCTACACCTTC	CASYGWDRDYGYTF
TRBD2	TRBJ2-2	-	TRBV3-1/TRBV3-2	TGTGCCAGCAGCCAACTAAGACCGGGACTAGCGGGGGTCACCGGGGAGCTGTTTTTT	CASSQLRPGLAGVTGELFF
-	TRBJ2-3	-	TRBV28	TGTGCCAGCAGTTTAGGAGGCGATACGCAGTATTTT	CASSLGGDTQYF
TRBD1	TRBJ1-1	-	TRBV7-2	TGTGCCAGCAGCCCCGGGACAGGGTGGCGGACTGAAGCTTTCTTT	CASSPGTGWRTEAFF
-	TRBJ1-6	-	TRBV15	TGTGCCAACAGTCAGTGGGGTAATTCACCCCTCCACTTT	CANSQWGNSPLHF
-	TRBJ1-3	-	TRBV19	TGTGCCAGTAACACCAAAAACTCTGGAAACACCATATATTTT	CASNTKNSGNTIYF
-	TRBJ1-6	-	TRBV11-2	TGTGCCAGCAGCTTAACAGGAGCAGGCTCACCCCTCCACTTT	CASSLTGAGSPLHF
-	TRBJ1-5	-	TRBV30	TGTGCCTGGAGTCCAGACAGTTTTAATCAGCCCCAGCATTTT	CAWSPDSFNQPQHF
TRBD1	TRBJ2-2	-	TRBV7-8	TGTGCCAGCAGCTCCGCTGGGACAGGGATTGGGGAGCTGTTTTTT	CASSSAGTGIGELFF
-	TRBJ2-2	once	TRBV4-1	TGCGCCAGCAGCCGGAATCTAGGTTCGACCGGGGAGCTGTTTTTT	CASSRNLGSTGELFF
-	TRBJ1-6	-	TRBV7-8	TGTGCCAGCAGCTTTCGGGACGGTCGAAATTCACCCCTCCACTTT	CASSFRDGRNSPLHF
TRBD2	TRBJ2-5	-	TRBV4-1	TGCGCCAGCAGCCAAGATATCAGCGGGAGGGCCGAGGAGACCCAGTACTTC	CASSQDISGRAEETQYF
-	TRBJ1-6	once	TRBV9	TGTGCCAGCAGCGTTACAGAGAGTTATAATTCACCCCTCCACTTT	CASSVTESYNSPLHF
-	TRBJ2-2	-	TRBV19	TGTGCCAGTAGTATAATAGAGAATACAAACACCGGGGAGCTGTTTTTT	CASSIIENTNTGELFF